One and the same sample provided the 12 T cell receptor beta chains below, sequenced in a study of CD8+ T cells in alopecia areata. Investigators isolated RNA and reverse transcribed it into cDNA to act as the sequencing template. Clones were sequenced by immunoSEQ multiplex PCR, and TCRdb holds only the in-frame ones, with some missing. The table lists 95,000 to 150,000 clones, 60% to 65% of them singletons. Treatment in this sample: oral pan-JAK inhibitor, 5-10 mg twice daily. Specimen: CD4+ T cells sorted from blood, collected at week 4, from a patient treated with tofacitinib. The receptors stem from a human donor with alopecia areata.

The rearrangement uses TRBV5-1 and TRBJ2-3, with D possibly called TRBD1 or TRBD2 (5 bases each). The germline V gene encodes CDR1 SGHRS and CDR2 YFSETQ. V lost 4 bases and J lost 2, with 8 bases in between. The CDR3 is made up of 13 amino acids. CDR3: CASSPGTTDTQYF. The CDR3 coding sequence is TGCGCCAGCAGCCCAGGGACCACAGATACGCAGTATTTT.

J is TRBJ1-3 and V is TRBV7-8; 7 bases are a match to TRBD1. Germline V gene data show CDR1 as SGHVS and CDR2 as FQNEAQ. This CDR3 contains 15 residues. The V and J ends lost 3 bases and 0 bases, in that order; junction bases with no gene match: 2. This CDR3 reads CASSFGQVSGNTIYF. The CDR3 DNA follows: TGTGCCAGCAGCTTTGGACAGGTCTCTGGAAACACCATATATTTT. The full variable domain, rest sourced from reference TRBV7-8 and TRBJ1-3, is GAGVSQSPRYKVAKRGQDVALRCDPISGHVSLFWYQQALGQGPEFLTYFQNEAQLDKSGLPSDRFFAERPEGSVSTLKIQRTQQEDSAVYLCASSFGQVSGNTIYFGEGSWLTVV.

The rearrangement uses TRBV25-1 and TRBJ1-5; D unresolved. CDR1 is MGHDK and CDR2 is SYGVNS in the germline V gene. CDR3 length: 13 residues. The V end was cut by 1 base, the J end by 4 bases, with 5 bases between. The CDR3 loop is CASSESNNQPQHF. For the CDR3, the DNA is TGTGCCAGCAGTGAATCAAATAATCAGCCCCAGCATTTT.

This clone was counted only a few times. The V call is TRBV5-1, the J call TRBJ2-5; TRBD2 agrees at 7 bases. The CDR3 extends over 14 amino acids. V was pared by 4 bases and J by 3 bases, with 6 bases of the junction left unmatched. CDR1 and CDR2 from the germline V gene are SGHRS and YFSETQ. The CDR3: CASSTLAGEETQYF. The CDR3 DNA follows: TGCGCCAGCAGCACCCTGGCGGGAGAAGAGACCCAGTACTTC.

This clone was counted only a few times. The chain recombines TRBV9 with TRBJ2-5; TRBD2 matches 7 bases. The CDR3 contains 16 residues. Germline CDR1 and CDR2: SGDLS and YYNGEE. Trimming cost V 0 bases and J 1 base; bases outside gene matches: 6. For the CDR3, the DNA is TGTGCCAGCAGCGTAGGTGTCGGGGGGACCCAAGAGACCCAGTACTTC. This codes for CASSVGVGGTQETQYF. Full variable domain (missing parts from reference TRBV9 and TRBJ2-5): DSGVTQTPKHLITATGQRVTLRCSPRSGDLSVYWYQQSLDQGLQFLIQYYNGEERAKGNILERFSAQQFPDLHSELNLSSLELGDSALYFCASSVGVGGTQETQYFGPGTRLLVL.

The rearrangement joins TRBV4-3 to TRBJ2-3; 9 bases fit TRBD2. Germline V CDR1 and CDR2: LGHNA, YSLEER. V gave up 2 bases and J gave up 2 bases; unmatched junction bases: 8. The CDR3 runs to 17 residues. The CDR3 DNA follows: TGCGCCAGCAGCCAAAAAGTTAGCGGGGGTTACACAGATACGCAGTATTTT. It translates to CASSQKVSGGYTDTQYF.

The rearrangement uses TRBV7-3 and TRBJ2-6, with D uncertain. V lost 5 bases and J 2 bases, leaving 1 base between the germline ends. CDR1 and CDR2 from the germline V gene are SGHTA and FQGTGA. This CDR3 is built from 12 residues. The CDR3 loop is CASSAGANVLTF. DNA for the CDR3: TGTGCCAGCAGCGCTGGGGCCAACGTCCTGACTTTC. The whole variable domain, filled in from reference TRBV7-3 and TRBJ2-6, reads GAGVSQTPSNKVTEKGKYVELRCDPISGHTALYWYRQSLGQGPEFLIYFQGTGAADDSGLPNDRFFAVRPEGSVSTLKIQRTERGDSAVYLCASSAGANVLTFGAGSRLTVL.

CDR3 DNA: TGCGCCAGCAGCTTGGCCGGGGAAGGCAGAGCTAACTATGGCTACACCTTC. It is translated as CASSLAGEGRANYGYTF. V is TRBV5-1 and J is TRBJ1-2, with D hard to call. Per the germline V gene, CDR1 is SGHRS and CDR2 is YFSETQ. V was pared by 0 bases and J by 0 bases, with 15 bases between. There are 17 residues in the CDR3.

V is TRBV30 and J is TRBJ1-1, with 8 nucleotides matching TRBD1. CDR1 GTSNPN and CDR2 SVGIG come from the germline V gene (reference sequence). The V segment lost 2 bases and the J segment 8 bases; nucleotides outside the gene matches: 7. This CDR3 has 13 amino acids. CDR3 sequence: CAWSRQGALEAFF. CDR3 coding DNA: TGTGCCTGGAGTCGGCAGGGGGCCCTCGAAGCTTTCTTT.

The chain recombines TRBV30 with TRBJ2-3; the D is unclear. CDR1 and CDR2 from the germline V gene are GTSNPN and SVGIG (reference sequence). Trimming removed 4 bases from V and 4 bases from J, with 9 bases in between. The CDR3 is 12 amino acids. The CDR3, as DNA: TGTGCCTGGATTGCGATTGCAGATACGCAGTATTTT. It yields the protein CAWIAIADTQYF.

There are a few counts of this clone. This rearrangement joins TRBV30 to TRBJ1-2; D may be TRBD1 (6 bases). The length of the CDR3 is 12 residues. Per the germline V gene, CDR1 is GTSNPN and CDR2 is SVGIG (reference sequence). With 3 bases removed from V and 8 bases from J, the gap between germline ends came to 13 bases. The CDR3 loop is CAWRTGTLGYTF. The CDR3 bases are TGTGCCTGGAGAACAGGGACGTTAGGCTACACCTTC.

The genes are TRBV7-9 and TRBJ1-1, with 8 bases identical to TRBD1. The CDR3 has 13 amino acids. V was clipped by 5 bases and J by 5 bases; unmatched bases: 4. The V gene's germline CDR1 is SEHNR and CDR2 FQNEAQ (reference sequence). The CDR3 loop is CASSLTGVTEAFF. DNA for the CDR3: TGTGCCAGCAGCCTGACAGGGGTGACTGAAGCTTTCTTT.